What follows describes a single TCR beta chain. Following autologous stem cell transplantation, relapse occurred in every patient, and exposure to brentuximab vedotin varied. This entry comes from a study of PD-1 blockade in classical Hodgkin lymphoma. Germline V lookup: CDR1 SEHNR, CDR2 FQNEAQ (reference sequence). Germline trimming cut 5 bases from V and 1 base from J; bases unmatched to any gene: 14. There are 18 residues in the CDR3. TCRdb's copy holds only in-frame clones and misses some; the assay was immunoSEQ multiplex PCR. The table includes just over 60,000 clones, roughly 88% detected once.

This sequence originates from a human donor with classical Hodgkin lymphoma. The gene calls are TRBV7-9 and TRBJ2-3; 8 positions match TRBD1. The specimen comprised peripheral blood mononuclear cells (PBMCs), sampled at baseline. CDR3 coding DNA: TGTGCCAGCAGCCCCACCGAAAAGGCGGGACAGGGCACAGATACGCAGTATTTT. Translation gives CASSPTEKAGQGTDTQYF.